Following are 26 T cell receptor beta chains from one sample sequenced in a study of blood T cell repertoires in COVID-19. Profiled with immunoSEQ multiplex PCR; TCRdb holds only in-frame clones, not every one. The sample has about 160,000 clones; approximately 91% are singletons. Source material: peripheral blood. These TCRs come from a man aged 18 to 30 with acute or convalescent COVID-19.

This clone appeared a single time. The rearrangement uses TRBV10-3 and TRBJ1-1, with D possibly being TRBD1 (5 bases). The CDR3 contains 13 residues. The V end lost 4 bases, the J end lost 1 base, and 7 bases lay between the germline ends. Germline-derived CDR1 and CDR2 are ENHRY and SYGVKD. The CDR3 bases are TGTGCCATCAGTGGGGGCGAGAACACTGAAGCTTTCTTT. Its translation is CAISGGENTEAFF.

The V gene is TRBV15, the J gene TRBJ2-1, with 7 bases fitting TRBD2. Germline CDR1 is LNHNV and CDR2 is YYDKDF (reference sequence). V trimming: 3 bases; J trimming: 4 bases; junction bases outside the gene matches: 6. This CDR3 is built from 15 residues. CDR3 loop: CATSRPGLLYNEQFF. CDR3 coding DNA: TGTGCCACCAGCAGGCCGGGACTACTATACAATGAGCAGTTCTTC.

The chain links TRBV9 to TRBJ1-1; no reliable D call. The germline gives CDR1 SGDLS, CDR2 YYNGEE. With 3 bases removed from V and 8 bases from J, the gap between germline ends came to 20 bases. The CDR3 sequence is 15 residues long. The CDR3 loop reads CASSARPGWYGEAFF. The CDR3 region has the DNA TGTGCCAGCAGCGCCCGACCTGGGTGGTACGGGGAAGCTTTCTTT.

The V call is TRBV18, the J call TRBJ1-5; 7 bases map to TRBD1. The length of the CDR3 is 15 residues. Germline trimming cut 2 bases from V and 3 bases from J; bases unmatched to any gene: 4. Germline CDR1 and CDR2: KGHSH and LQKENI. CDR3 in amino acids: CASSPGDRDNQPQHF. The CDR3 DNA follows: TGTGCCAGCTCACCAGGAGACAGGGACAATCAGCCCCAGCATTTT.

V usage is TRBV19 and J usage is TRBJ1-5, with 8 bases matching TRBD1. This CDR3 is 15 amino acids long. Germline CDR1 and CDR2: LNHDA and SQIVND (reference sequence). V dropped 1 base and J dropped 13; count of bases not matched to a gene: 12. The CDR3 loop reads CASSIGIGTGGLQHF. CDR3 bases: TGTGCCAGTAGTATAGGGATCGGGACAGGCGGACTTCAGCATTTT.

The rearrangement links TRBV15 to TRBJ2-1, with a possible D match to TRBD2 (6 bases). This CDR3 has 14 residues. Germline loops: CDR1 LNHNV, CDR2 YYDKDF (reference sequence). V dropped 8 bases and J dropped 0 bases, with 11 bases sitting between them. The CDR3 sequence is CATRGGSSYNEQFF. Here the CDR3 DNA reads TGTGCCACCCGTGGAGGGAGCTCCTACAATGAGCAGTTCTTC.

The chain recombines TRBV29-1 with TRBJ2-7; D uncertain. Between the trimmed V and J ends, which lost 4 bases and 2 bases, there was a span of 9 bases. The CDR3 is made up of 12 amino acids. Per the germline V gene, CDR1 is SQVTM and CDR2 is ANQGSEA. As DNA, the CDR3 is TGCAGCGTTGTTCAGGAAACCTACGAGCAGTACTTC. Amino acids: CSVVQETYEQYF.

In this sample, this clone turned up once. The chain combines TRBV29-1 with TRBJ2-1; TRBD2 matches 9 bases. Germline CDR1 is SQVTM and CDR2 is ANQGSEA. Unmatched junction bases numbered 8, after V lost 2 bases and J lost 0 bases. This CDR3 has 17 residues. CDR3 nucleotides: TGCAGCGTTGAACTAGCGGGGCAATCTGGCTCCTACAATGAGCAGTTCTTC. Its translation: CSVELAGQSGSYNEQFF.

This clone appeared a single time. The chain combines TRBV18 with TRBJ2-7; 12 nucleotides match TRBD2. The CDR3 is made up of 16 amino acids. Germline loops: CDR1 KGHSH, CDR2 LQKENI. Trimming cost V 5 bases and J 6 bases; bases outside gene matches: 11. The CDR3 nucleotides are TGTGCCAGCTCATCCAATCTAGCGGGAGGGGGTGCCGAGCAGTACTTC. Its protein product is CASSSNLAGGGAEQYF.

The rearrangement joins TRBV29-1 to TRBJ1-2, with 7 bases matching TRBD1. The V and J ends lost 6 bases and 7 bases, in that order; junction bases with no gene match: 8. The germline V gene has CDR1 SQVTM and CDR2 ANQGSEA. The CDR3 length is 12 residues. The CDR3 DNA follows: TGCAGCGTGAAAGCTGGGACAGCTGGCTACACCTTC. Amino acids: CSVKAGTAGYTF.

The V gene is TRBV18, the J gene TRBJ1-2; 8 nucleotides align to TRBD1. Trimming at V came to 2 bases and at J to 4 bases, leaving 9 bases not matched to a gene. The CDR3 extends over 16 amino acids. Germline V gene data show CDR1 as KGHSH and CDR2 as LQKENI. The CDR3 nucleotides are TGTGCCAGCTCACCATCAGGTGTCGGGACAGGCTATGGCTACACCTTC. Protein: CASSPSGVGTGYGYTF.

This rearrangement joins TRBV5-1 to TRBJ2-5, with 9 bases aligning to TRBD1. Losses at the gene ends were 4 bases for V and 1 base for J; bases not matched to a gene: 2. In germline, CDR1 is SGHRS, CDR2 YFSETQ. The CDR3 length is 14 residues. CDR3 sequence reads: CASSLTGGQETQYF. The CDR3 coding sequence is TGCGCCAGCAGCCTGACAGGGGGCCAAGAGACCCAGTACTTC.

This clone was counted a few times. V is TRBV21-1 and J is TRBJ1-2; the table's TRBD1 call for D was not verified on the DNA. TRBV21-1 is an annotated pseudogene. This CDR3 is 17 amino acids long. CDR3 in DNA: TGTGCCAGCAGCCTAAAGGCCCGACAGTTAGCTAACTATGGCTACACCTTC. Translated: CASSLKARQLANYGYTF.

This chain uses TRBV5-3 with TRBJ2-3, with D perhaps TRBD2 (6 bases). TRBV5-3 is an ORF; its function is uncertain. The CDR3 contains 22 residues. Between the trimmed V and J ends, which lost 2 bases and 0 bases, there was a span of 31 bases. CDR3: CARSFFAVLKMGTQDSTDTQYF. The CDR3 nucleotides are TGTGCCAGAAGCTTTTTTGCCGTGTTGAAAATGGGGACTCAAGATAGCACAGATACGCAGTATTTT.

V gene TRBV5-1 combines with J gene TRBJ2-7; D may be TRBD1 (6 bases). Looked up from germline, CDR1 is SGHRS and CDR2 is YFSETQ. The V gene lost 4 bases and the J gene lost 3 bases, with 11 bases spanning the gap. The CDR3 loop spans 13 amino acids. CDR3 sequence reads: CASSTQGNYEQYF. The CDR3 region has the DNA TGCGCCAGCAGCACACAGGGTAACTACGAGCAGTACTTC.

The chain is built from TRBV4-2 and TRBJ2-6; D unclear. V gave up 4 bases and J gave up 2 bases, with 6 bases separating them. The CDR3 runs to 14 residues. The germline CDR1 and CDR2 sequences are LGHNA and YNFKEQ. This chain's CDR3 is CASSLEAGANVLTF. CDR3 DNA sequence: TGTGCCAGCAGCCTCGAGGCTGGGGCCAACGTCCTGACTTTC.

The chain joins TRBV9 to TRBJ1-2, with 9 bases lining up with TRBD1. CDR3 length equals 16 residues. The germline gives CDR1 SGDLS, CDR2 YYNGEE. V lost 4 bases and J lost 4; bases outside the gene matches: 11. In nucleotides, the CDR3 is TGTGCCAGCAGCCCGGGGGGGGGACAGGGTCCCTATGGCTACACCTTC. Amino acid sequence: CASSPGGGQGPYGYTF.

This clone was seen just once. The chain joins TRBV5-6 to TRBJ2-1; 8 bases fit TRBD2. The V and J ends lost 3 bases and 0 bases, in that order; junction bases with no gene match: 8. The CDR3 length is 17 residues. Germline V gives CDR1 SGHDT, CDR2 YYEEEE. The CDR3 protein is CASSSDVSGISYNEQFF. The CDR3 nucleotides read TGTGCCAGCAGCTCCGACGTTAGCGGGATCTCCTACAATGAGCAGTTCTTC.

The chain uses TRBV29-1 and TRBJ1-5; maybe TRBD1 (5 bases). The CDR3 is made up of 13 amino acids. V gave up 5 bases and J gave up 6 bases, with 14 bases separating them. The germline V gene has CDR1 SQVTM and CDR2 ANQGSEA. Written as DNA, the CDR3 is TGCAGCGTTCGTGGAGGGGACGGTCAGCCCCAGCATTTT. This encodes CSVRGGDGQPQHF.

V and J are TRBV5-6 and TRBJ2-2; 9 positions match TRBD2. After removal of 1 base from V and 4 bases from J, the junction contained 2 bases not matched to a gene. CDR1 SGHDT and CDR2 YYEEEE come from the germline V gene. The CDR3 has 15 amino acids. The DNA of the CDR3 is TGTGCCAGCAGCTTGTTACTAGCGGGCACCGGGGAGCTGTTTTTT. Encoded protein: CASSLLLAGTGELFF.

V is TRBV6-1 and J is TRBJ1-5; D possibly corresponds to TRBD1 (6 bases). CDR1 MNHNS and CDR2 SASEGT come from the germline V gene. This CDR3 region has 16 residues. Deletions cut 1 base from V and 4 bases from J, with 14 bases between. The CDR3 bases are TGTGCCAGCAGTGAAGTTTTAGGACAGCTTAATCAGCCCCAGCATTTT. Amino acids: CASSEVLGQLNQPQHF.

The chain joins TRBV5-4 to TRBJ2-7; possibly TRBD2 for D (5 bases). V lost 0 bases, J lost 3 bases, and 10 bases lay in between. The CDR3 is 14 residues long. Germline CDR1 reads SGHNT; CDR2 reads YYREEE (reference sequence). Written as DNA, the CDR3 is TGTGCCAGCAGCTTGGGACTAACTGGCTACGAGCAGTACTTC. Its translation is CASSLGLTGYEQYF.

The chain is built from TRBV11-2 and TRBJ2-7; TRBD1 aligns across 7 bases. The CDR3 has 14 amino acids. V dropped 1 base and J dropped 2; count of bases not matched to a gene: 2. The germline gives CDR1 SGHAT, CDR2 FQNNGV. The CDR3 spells CASSLGQGPYEQYF. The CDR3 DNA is TGTGCCAGCAGCTTAGGACAGGGCCCCTACGAGCAGTACTTC. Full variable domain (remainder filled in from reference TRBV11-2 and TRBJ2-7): EAGVAQSPRYKIIEKRQSVAFWCNPISGHATLYWYQQILGQGPKLLIQFQNNGVVDDSQLPKDRFSAERLKGVDSTLKIQPAKLEDSAVYLCASSLGQGPYEQYFGPGTRLTVT.

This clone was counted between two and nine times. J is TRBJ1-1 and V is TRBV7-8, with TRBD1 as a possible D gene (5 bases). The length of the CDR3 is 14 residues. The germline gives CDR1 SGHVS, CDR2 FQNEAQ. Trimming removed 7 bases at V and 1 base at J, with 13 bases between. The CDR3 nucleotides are TGTGCCAGCACAAGGGGCAGGGCGAACACTGAAGCTTTCTTT. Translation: CASTRGRANTEAFF.

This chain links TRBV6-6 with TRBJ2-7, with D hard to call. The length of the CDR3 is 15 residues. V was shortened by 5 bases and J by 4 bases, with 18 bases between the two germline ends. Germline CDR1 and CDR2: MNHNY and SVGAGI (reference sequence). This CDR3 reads CASSRPQSGVYEQYF. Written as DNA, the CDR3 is TGTGCCAGCAGTCGCCCCCAGTCCGGAGTTTACGAGCAGTACTTC.

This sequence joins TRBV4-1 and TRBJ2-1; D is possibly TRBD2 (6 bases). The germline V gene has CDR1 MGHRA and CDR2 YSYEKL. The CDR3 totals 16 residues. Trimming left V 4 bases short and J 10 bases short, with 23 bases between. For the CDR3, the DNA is TGCGCCAGCAGCCCCCGGGACTCCCGACTTGGCGGAGAGCAGTTCTTC. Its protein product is CASSPRDSRLGGEQFF.